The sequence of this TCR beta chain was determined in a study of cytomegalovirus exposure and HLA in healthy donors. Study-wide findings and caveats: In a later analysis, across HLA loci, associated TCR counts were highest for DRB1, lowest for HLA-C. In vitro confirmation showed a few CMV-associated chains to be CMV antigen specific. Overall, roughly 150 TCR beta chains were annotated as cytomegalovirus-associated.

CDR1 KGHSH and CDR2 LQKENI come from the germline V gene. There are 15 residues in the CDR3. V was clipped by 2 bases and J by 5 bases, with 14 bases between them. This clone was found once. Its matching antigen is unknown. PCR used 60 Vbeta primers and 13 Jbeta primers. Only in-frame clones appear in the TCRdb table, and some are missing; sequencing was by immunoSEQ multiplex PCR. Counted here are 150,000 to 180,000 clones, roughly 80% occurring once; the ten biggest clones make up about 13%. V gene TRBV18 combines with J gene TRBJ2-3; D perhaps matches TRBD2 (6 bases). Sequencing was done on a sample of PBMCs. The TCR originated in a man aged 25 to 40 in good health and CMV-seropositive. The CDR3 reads CASSPSGAEGDTQYF. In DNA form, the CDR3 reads TGTGCCAGCTCACCATCGGGAGCGGAGGGAGATACGCAGTATTTT.